This T cell receptor beta chain is drawn from a study of T cell changes during pregnancy in multiple sclerosis. The protocol was immunoSEQ multiplex PCR, while the TCRdb copy is restricted to in-frame clones and leaves out a portion. The data contain tens of thousands of clones, about 92% of them singletons. V was pared by 7 bases and J by 6 bases, with 13 bases between. Germline V lookup: CDR1 MNHEY, CDR2 SVGAGI. CDR3 length: 12 amino acids. The starting material was peripheral blood, obtained in the second trimester of pregnancy. This clonotype was sampled from a female donor in good health, enrolled as a control in a pregnancy study. The rearrangement joins TRBV6-5 to TRBJ2-7, with D unclear. In nucleotides, the CDR3 is TGTGCCAGCATTGATCATTCAGGCGAGCAGTACTTC. Protein: CASIDHSGEQYF.